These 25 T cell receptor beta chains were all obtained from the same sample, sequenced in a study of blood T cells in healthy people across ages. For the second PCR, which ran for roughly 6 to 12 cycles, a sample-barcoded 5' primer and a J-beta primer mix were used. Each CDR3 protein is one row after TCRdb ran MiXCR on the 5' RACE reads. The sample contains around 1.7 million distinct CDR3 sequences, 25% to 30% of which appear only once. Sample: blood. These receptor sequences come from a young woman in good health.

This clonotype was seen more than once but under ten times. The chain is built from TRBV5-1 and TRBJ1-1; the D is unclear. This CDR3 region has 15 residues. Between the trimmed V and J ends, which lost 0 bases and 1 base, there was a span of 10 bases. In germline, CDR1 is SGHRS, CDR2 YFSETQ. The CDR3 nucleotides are TGCGCCAGCAGCTTGGCCCCGGATGCGAACACTGAAGCTTTCTTT. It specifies CASSLAPDANTEAFF.

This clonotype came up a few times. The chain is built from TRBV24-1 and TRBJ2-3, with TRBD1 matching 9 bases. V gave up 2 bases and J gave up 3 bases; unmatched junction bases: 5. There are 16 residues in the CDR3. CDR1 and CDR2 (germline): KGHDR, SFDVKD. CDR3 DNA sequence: TGTGCCACCAGTGATTCTGGGACAGGGAAAACAGATACGCAGTATTTT. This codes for CATSDSGTGKTDTQYF.

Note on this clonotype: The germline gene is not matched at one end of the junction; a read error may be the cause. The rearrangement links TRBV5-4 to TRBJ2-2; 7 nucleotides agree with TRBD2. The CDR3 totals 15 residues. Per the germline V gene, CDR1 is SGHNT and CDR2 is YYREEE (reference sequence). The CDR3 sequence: CASSFGTTNTGEPFF. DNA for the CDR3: TGTGCCAGCAGCTTCGGGACTACGAACACCGGGGAGCCGTTTTTT.

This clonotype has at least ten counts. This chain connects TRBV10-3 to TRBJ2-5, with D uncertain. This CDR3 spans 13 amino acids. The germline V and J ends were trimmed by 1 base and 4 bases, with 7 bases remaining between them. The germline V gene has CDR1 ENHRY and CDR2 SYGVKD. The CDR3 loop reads CAISEYKGETQYF. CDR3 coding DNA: TGTGCCATCAGTGAGTACAAGGGAGAGACCCAGTACTTC.

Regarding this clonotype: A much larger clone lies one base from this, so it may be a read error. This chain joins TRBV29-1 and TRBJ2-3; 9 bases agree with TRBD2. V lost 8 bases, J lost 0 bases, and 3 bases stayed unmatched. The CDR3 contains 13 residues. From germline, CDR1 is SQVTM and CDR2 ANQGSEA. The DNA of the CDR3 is TGCAGCAGAACTAGCGGGAGCACAGATACGCAGTATTTT. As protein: CSRTSGSTDTQYF.

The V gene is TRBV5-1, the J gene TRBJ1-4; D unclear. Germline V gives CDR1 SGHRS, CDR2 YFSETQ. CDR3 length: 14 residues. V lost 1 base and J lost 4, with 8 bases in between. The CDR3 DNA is TGCGCCAGCAGCTTGAACGGGCGTAATGAAAAACTGTTTTTT. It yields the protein CASSLNGRNEKLFF.

This chain's CDR3 is CASSFRDRADTEAFF. CDR3 nucleotide sequence: TGTGCCAGCAGTTTCCGGGACAGGGCCGACACTGAAGCTTTCTTT. The chain recombines TRBV28 with TRBJ1-1; TRBD1 matches 9 bases. This CDR3 comprises 15 residues. Germline V gene data show CDR1 as MDHEN and CDR2 as SYDVKM. Trimming took 3 bases from V and 3 from J; bases not matched to a gene: 5.

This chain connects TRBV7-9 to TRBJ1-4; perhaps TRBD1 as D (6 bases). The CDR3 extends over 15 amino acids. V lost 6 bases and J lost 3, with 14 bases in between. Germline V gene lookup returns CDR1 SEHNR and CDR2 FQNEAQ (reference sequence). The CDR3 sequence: CASRRDTSPNEKLFF. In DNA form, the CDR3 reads TGTGCCAGCAGGCGGGACACTTCACCTAATGAAAAACTGTTTTTT.

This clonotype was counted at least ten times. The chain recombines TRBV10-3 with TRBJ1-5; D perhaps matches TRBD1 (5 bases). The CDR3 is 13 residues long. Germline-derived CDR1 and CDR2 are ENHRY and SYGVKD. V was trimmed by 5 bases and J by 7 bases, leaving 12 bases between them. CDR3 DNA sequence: TGTGCCATCAGTTATTCGGGGGGGCAGCCCCAGCATTTT. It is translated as CAISYSGGQPQHF.

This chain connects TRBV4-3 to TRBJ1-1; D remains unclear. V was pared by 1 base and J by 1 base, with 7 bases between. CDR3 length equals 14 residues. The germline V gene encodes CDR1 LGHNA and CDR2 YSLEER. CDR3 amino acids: CASSQGQRNTEAFF. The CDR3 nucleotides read TGCGCCAGCAGCCAAGGGCAGAGGAACACTGAAGCTTTCTTT.

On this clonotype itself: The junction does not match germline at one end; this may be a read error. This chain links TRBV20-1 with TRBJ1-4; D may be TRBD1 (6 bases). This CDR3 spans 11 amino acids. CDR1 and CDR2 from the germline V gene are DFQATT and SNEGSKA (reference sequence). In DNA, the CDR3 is TGCAGGGCTACTGACAGGGAAAAACTGTTTTTT. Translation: CRATDREKLFF.

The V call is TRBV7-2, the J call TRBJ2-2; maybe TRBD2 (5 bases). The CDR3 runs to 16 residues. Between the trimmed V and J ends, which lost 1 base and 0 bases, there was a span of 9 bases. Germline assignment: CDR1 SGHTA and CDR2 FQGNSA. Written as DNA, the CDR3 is TGTGCCAGCAGCTTAGACCCGGGATCGAACACCGGGGAGCTGTTTTTT. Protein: CASSLDPGSNTGELFF.

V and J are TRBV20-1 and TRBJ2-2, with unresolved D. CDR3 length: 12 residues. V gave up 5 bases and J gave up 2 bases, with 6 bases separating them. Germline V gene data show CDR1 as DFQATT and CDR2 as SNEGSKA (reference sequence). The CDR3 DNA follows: TGCAGTGCTCCGGAAAACACCGGGGAGCTGTTTTTT. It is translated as CSAPENTGELFF.

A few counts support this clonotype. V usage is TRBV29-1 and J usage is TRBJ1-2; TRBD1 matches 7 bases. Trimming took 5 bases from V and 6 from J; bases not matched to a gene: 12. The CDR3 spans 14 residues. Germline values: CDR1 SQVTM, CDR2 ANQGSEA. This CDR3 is CSVKGGTVLDGYTF. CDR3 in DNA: TGCAGCGTTAAGGGGGGGACAGTACTTGATGGCTACACCTTC.

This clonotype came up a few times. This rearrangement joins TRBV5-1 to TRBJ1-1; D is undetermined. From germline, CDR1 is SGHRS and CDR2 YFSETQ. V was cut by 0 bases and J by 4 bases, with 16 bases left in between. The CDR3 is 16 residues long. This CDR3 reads CASSLAGGSLSTEAFF. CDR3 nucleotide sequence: TGCGCCAGCAGCTTGGCAGGAGGGTCCTTGAGCACTGAAGCTTTCTTT. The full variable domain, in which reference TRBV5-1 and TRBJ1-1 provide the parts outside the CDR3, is KAGVTQTPRYLIKTRGQQVTLSCSPISGHRSVSWYQQTPGQGLQFLFEYFSETQRNKGNFPGRFSGRQFSNSRSEMNVSTLELGDSALYLCASSLAGGSLSTEAFFGQGTRLTVV.

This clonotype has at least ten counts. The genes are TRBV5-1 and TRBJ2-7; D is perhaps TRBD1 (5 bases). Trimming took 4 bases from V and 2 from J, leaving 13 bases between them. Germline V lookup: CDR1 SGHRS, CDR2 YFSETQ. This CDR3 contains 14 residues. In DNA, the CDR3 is TGCGCCAGCAGCCCGCACAGGCCTCCCTACGAGCAGTACTTC. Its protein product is CASSPHRPPYEQYF.

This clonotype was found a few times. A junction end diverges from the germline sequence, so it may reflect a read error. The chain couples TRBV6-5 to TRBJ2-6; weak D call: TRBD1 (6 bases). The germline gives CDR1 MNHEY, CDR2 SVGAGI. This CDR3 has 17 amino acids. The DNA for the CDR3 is TGTGCCAGCAGTTACGACAGGAAGGGCTCTGGGACCAACGTCCTGACTTTC. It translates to CASSYDRKGSGTNVLTF.

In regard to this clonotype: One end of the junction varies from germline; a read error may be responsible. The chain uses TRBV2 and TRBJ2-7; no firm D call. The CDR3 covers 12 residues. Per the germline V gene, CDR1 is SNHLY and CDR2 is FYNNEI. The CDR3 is CAGSELLFEQYF. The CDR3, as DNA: TGTGCCGGCAGTGAATTACTATTCGAGCAGTACTTC.

Here the CDR3 DNA reads TGTGCCAGCAGCCAACCGGGACTAGTGTCCAGGAGCTCCTACAATGAGCAGTTCTTC. Amino acid sequence: CASSQPGLVSRSSYNEQFF. This rearrangement joins TRBV3-1 to TRBJ2-1, with 8 bases fitting TRBD2. The CDR3 is 19 amino acids. Germline V CDR1 and CDR2: LGHDT, YNNKEL (reference sequence). The junction had 12 bases not matched to a gene; V was cut back by 2 bases and J by 0 bases.

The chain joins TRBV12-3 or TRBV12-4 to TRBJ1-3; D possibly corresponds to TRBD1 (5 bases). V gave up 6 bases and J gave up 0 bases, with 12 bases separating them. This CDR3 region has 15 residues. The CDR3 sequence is CASRPGQGSGNTIYF. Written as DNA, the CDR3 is TGTGCCAGCAGGCCCGGTCAGGGCTCTGGAAACACCATATATTTT.

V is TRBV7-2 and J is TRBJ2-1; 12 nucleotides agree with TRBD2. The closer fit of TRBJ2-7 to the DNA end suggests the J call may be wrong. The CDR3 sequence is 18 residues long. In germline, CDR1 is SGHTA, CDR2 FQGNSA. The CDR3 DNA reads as TGTGCCAGCAGCCGAGATGGGCTAGCGGGGGGGAAGTACAATGAGCAGTACTTC. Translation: CASSRDGLAGGKYNEQYF.

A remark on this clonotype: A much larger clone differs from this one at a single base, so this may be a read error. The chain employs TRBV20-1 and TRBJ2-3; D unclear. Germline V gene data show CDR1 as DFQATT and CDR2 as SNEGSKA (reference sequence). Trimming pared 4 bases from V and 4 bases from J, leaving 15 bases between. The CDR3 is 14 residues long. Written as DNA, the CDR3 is TGCAGTGCTACCCTTGTACAATACGCAGATACGCAGTATTTT. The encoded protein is CSATLVQYADTQYF.

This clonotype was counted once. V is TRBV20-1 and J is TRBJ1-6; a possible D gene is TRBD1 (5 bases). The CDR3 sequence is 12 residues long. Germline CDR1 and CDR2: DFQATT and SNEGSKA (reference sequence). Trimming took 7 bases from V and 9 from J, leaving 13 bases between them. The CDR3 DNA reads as TGCAGTGTCCCACAGGAGGGTTCACCCCTCCACTTT. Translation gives CSVPQEGSPLHF.

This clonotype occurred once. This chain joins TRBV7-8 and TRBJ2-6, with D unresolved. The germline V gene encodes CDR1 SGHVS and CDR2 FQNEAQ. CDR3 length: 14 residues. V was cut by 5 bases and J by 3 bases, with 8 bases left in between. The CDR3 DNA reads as TGTGCCAGCAGCCGGGTGGATGGGGCCAACGTCCTGACTTTC. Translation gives CASSRVDGANVLTF.

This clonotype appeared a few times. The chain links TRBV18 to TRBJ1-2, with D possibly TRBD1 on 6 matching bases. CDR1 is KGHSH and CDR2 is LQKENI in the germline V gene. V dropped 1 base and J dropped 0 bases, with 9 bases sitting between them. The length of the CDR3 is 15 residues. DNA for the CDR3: TGTGCCAGCTCACCACGGACAGAGGCTAACTATGGCTACACCTTC. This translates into CASSPRTEANYGYTF.